Each of the 30 T cell receptor beta chains below was sequenced from the same sample in a study of regulatory T cells in long-lasting Graves disease. Arm-PCR of CDR3 regions and iRepertoire HTBI primers were used to build TCR beta libraries. TCRdb reprocessed the multiplex PCR reads via MiXCR and lists one record per CDR3 protein. The sample includes about 220,000 distinct CDR3 sequences, roughly 18% seen only once; the top ten take 12%. The time point was: newly diagnosed GD, antithyroid drugs for less than 3 months. Generation of the TCR library employed RNA extracted from PBMCs. This sample was shared with a second study, whose subject was T cells in Graves' hyperthyroidism and ophthalmopathy.

This material consisted of peripheral blood mononuclear cells (PBMCs), taken at new diagnosis, from a patient treated with antithyroid drugs. The origin of the receptors is a woman under 40 with Graves disease.

This clonotype was seen at least ten times. This chain links TRBV20-1 with TRBJ2-7, with a tentative D call TRBD2 (5 bases). CDR3 length equals 13 residues. Looked up from germline, CDR1 is DFQATT and CDR2 is SNEGSKA (reference sequence). The V end was cut by 3 bases, the J end by 1 base, with 10 bases between. CDR3 DNA: TGCAGTGCTAGGGACTTTCCGTCCTACGAGCAGTACTTC. It translates to CSARDFPSYEQYF.

The sample holds many counts of this clonotype. The chain uses TRBV11-1 and TRBJ2-5, with D hard to call. Germline V CDR1 and CDR2: SGHAT, FQDESV (reference sequence). V was pared by 3 bases and J by 2 bases, with 7 bases between. The CDR3 has 13 amino acids. DNA of the CDR3: TGTGCCAGCAGCTTCAACTGGCAAGAGACCCAGTACTTC. This encodes CASSFNWQETQYF.

This clonotype was seen ten or more times. The chain carries TRBV20-1 and TRBJ2-1, with 15 bases lining up with TRBD2. Germline CDR1 is DFQATT and CDR2 is SNEGSKA (reference sequence). This CDR3 has 17 residues. V was clipped by 3 bases and J by 8 bases; unmatched bases: 11. The CDR3 DNA follows: TGCAGTGCTAGTGGGGTTAGGACTAGCGGGAGGGAAGATGAGCAGTTCTTC. This encodes CSASGVRTSGREDEQFF.

The chain combines TRBV9 with TRBJ2-2, with a tentative D call TRBD1 (6 bases). The V end was cut by 3 bases, the J end by 1 base, with 10 bases between. The CDR3 sequence is 15 residues long. CDR1 and CDR2 (germline): SGDLS, YYNGEE. The CDR3 sequence: CASSAGHGNTGELFF. CDR3 sequence (DNA): TGTGCCAGCAGCGCGGGACACGGGAACACCGGGGAGCTGTTTTTT.

This clonotype has at least ten counts. The rearrangement uses TRBV15 and TRBJ2-6; D remains unclear. Deletions cut 4 bases from V and 3 bases from J, with 10 bases between. This CDR3 region has 15 residues. Germline V CDR1 and CDR2: LNHNV, YYDKDF (reference sequence). CDR3 DNA sequence: TGTGCCACCAGCAATCTGAAGTTTGGGGCCAACGTCCTGACTTTC. Translating gives CATSNLKFGANVLTF. The variable domain in full, completed from reference TRBV15 and TRBJ2-6, reads DAMVIQNPRYQVTQFGKPVTLSCSQTLNHNVMYWYQQKSSQAPKLLFHYYDKDFNNEADTPDNFQSRRPNTSFCFLDIRSPGLGDTAMYLCATSNLKFGANVLTFGAGSRLTVL.

Ten or more counts support this clonotype. The chain couples TRBV2 to TRBJ2-1; a possible D gene is TRBD1 (6 bases). The CDR3 length is 14 residues. V lost 3 bases, J lost 4 bases, and 10 bases lay in between. Germline CDR1 is SNHLY and CDR2 is FYNNEI. CDR3 coding DNA: TGTGCCAGCAGTGACGCAGGACAGTACAATGAGCAGTTCTTC. This sequence encodes CASSDAGQYNEQFF.

This clonotype was seen a handful of times. The chain recombines TRBV28 with TRBJ2-7; D may be TRBD1 (5 bases). The germline V gene has CDR1 MDHEN and CDR2 SYDVKM. V gave up 3 bases and J gave up 2 bases, with 11 bases separating them. The CDR3 sequence is 14 residues long. CDR3: CASSFRERAYEQYF. The CDR3, as DNA: TGTGCCAGCAGTTTCAGGGAAAGAGCCTACGAGCAGTACTTC.

This clonotype was observed many times. The CDR3 loop reads CASSYWGLNTEAFF. For the CDR3, the DNA is TGTGCCAGCAGTTACTGGGGGTTGAACACTGAAGCTTTCTTT. The chain has TRBV6-2 or TRBV6-3 and TRBJ1-1; tentative D call: TRBD1 (5 bases). Trimming stripped 1 base from V and 0 bases from J, with 6 bases between. This CDR3 contains 14 residues. CDR1 and CDR2 (germline): MNHEY, SVGEGT.

CDR3 residues: CASSPGLAGLVEQFF. Written as DNA, the CDR3 is TGTGCCAGCAGTCCCGGACTAGCGGGATTGGTTGAGCAGTTCTTC. The chain carries TRBV12-3 or TRBV12-4 and TRBJ2-1; TRBD2 aligns across 12 bases. V lost 5 bases to trimming and J lost 9 bases; unmatched junction nucleotides: 8. The CDR3 has 15 amino acids.

Note on this clonotype: A much larger clone is a single base away; this may be a read error. The chain joins TRBV6-2 or TRBV6-3 to TRBJ1-5; TRBD1 matches 7 bases. The CDR3 runs to 16 residues. The germline CDR1 and CDR2 sequences are MNHEY and SVGEGT. CDR3 DNA: TGTGCCAGCAGTTACCCTAACAGGGGTCCCCATCAGCCCCGGCATTTT. Translating gives CASSYPNRGPHQPRHF.

This clonotype was recorded at least ten times. The genes are TRBV24-1 and TRBJ2-5; possible D gene TRBD2, 6 bases. This CDR3 region has 16 residues. V dropped 3 bases and J dropped 2 bases, with 15 bases sitting between them. CDR1 and CDR2 (germline): KGHDR, SFDVKD. Written as DNA, the CDR3 is TGTGCCACCAGTGATCCACCGGGGACTTCGCAAGAGACCCAGTACTTC. Amino acids: CATSDPPGTSQETQYF.

The chain combines TRBV28 with TRBJ2-3, with 9 bases aligning to TRBD2. This CDR3 region has 16 residues. In germline, CDR1 is MDHEN, CDR2 SYDVKM. The junction had 8 bases not matched to a gene; V was cut back by 4 bases and J by 3 bases. CDR3 DNA: TGTGCCAGCAGTTCCCAGCGACTAGCGGTAACAGATACGCAGTATTTT. Translated, it gives CASSSQRLAVTDTQYF.

The sample holds many counts of this clonotype. The CDR3 region is CASSESRASYEQYF. DNA of the CDR3: TGTGCCAGCAGTGAATCACGGGCATCCTACGAGCAGTACTTC. The rearrangement joins TRBV6-1 to TRBJ2-7; unclear D gene. Germline lookup yields CDR1 MNHNS and CDR2 SASEGT. Trimming stripped 2 bases from V and 1 base from J, with 9 bases between. This CDR3 comprises 14 residues.

The CDR3 loop is CASSQWDGTEAFF. CDR3 sequence (DNA): TGCGCCAGCAGCCAGTGGGACGGCACTGAAGCTTTCTTT. This chain uses TRBV4-1 with TRBJ1-1; D possibly corresponds to TRBD1 (5 bases). Germline assignment: CDR1 MGHRA and CDR2 YSYEKL. Trimming removed 3 bases at V and 4 bases at J, with 9 bases between. This CDR3 is 13 amino acids long.

This clonotype was counted many times. The CDR3 nucleotides are TGTGCCAGCTCACCGCGACAGGGGCGGGGGGATAGCAATCAGCCCCAGCATTTT. Translated, it gives CASSPRQGRGDSNQPQHF. This chain links TRBV18 with TRBJ1-5; 8 nucleotides line up with TRBD1. Germline CDR1 reads KGHSH; CDR2 reads LQKENI. The CDR3 loop spans 18 amino acids. J was trimmed by 0 bases and V by 3 bases; bases with no gene match: 10.

The rearrangement joins TRBV5-1 to TRBJ1-3; no reliable D call. There are 15 residues in the CDR3. The V end lost 4 bases, the J end lost 0 bases, and 11 bases lay between the germline ends. Germline lookup yields CDR1 SGHRS and CDR2 YFSETQ. CDR3 loop: CASSQSLNSGNTIYF. For the CDR3, the DNA is TGCGCCAGCAGCCAGTCACTGAACTCTGGAAACACCATATATTTT.

At least ten counts were recorded for this clonotype. The chain recombines TRBV11-3 with TRBJ1-1, with 8 nucleotides matching TRBD1. The ends lost 8 bases at V and 5 bases at J; junction bases unmatched: 10. Looked up from germline, CDR1 is SGHNT and CDR2 is YENEEA. The CDR3 is 14 amino acids. CDR3 sequence reads: CASSPDRGWTEAFF. The CDR3 bases are TGTGCCAGCTCCCCAGACAGGGGATGGACTGAAGCTTTCTTT.

This clonotype was detected ten times or more. The V gene is TRBV20-1, the J gene TRBJ2-3; D gene unclear. CDR1 is DFQATT and CDR2 is SNEGSKA in the germline V gene (reference sequence). The V and J ends lost 0 bases and 3 bases respectively, with 4 bases between them. This CDR3 comprises 12 residues. The CDR3 DNA follows: TGCAGTGCTAGAGAATTGACAGATACGCAGTATTTT. This sequence encodes CSARELTDTQYF.

The V call is TRBV20-1, the J call TRBJ2-1; 7 bases are a match to TRBD2. The CDR3 contains 15 residues. Unmatched junction bases numbered 14, after V lost 5 bases and J lost 7 bases. The germline V gene has CDR1 DFQATT and CDR2 SNEGSKA (reference sequence). Here the CDR3 reads CSAANEGRGSNEQFF. In DNA, the CDR3 is TGCAGTGCTGCAAACGAGGGGAGGGGCTCTAATGAGCAGTTCTTC.

This clonotype was counted ten times or more. The V and J genes are TRBV19 and TRBJ1-4, with D tentatively TRBD1 (6 bases). Trimming took off 5 bases at V and 3 bases at J, with 13 bases between the two ends. CDR1 is LNHDA and CDR2 is SQIVND in the germline V gene (reference sequence). This CDR3 region has 15 residues. The CDR3 DNA reads as TGTGCCAGTAGTTTAACAGGGATCGCTAATGAAAAACTGTTTTTT. Translating gives CASSLTGIANEKLFF. The full variable domain, its missing parts supplied by reference TRBV19 and TRBJ1-4, is DGGITQSPKYLFRKEGQNVTLSCEQNLNHDAMYWYRQDPGQGLRLIYYSQIVNDFQKGDIAEGYSVSREKKESFPLTVTSAQKNPTAFYLCASSLTGIANEKLFFGSGTQLSVL.

This clonotype was detected many times. This chain links TRBV12-3 or TRBV12-4 with TRBJ1-3, with D unresolved. Trimming removed 1 base at V and 5 bases at J, with 0 bases between. The length of the CDR3 is 11 residues. The CDR3 region is CASSLGNTIYF. The CDR3 coding sequence is TGTGCCAGCAGTTTAGGAAACACCATATATTTT.

Notes on this clonotype: This likely stems from a read error, as it lies one base from a far larger clone. The CDR3 nucleotides are TGTGCCAGCAGCCATGACGATGAAAAACTGTTTTTT. Protein product: CASSHDDEKLFF. V usage is TRBV7-3 and J usage is TRBJ1-4; D not resolved. Germline CDR1 reads SGHTA; CDR2 reads FQGTGA. Trimming removed 5 bases at V and 6 bases at J, with 7 bases between. The CDR3 runs to 12 residues.

At least ten counts were recorded for this clonotype. The chain recombines TRBV27 with TRBJ1-4; TRBD1 aligns across 9 bases. The CDR3 length is 16 residues. Germline trimming cut 4 bases from V and 7 bases from J; bases unmatched to any gene: 10. Per the germline V gene, CDR1 is MNHEY and CDR2 is SMNVEV (reference sequence). CDR3 coding DNA: TGTGCCAGCAGTTCCACTCCCGGGACAGGGCTTGAAAAACTGTTTTTT. This sequence encodes CASSSTPGTGLEKLFF. Variable domain in full (rest from reference TRBV27 and TRBJ1-4): EAQVTQNPRYLITVTGKKLTVTCSQNMNHEYMSWYRQDPGLGLRQIYYSMNVEVTDKGDVPEGYKVSRKEKRNFPLILESPSPNQTSLYFCASSSTPGTGLEKLFFGSGTQLSVL.

At least ten counts were recorded for this clonotype. The chain has TRBV12-3 or TRBV12-4 and TRBJ1-4; 10 bases align to TRBD1. This CDR3 spans 15 amino acids. The J segment lost 5 bases and the V segment lost 4 bases, leaving 4 bases of the junction unmatched. The CDR3 DNA follows: TGTGCCAGCAGTTATACGACAGGGGGCAATGAAAAACTGTTTTTT. It yields the protein CASSYTTGGNEKLFF.

In this sample, this clonotype turned up many times. The V and J genes are TRBV19 and TRBJ1-4; TRBD1 agrees at 12 bases. Germline-derived CDR1 and CDR2 are LNHDA and SQIVND (reference sequence). V dropped 3 bases and J dropped 4; count of bases not matched to a gene: 6. This CDR3 contains 17 residues. CDR3 bases: TGTGCCAGTAGTATCCCGGGACAGGGGGCCGGTAATGAAAAACTGTTTTTT. This gives the protein CASSIPGQGAGNEKLFF.

Ten or more counts support this clonotype. The chain carries TRBV29-1 and TRBJ2-2; the D gene is possibly TRBD1 (6 bases). Trimming removed 7 bases at V and 1 base at J, with 13 bases between. Germline V gives CDR1 SQVTM, CDR2 ANQGSEA. The CDR3 extends over 14 amino acids. Written as DNA, the CDR3 is TGCAGCGCCCAAGACAGGCTGAACACCGGGGAGCTGTTTTTT. This sequence encodes CSAQDRLNTGELFF.

This clonotype has a count of ten or more. V gene TRBV28 combines with J gene TRBJ1-5; the match to TRBD1 covers 7 bases. Germline-derived CDR1 and CDR2 are MDHEN and SYDVKM. V lost 3 bases and J lost 7; bases outside the gene matches: 6. The CDR3 loop spans 14 amino acids. CDR3 nucleotides: TGTGCCAGCAGTTTGGGGCAGGGGGACCAGCCCCAGCATTTT. Its protein product is CASSLGQGDQPQHF.

The V and J genes are TRBV28 and TRBJ1-6; tentatively, D is TRBD1 (5 bases). V was trimmed by 7 bases and J by 8 bases, leaving 12 bases between them. The CDR3 length is 13 residues. Germline V gene data show CDR1 as MDHEN and CDR2 as SYDVKM. The CDR3 loop reads CASNQGFYSPLHF. As DNA, the CDR3 is TGTGCCAGCAACCAGGGTTTCTATTCACCCCTCCACTTT.

The chain employs TRBV20-1 and TRBJ2-1; 11 positions match TRBD2. V was clipped by 4 bases and J by 9 bases; unmatched bases: 8. Germline values: CDR1 DFQATT, CDR2 SNEGSKA (reference sequence). The CDR3 has 14 residues. The CDR3 loop reads CSAKISGGVGEQFF. DNA for the CDR3: TGCAGTGCTAAGATTAGCGGGGGGGTCGGTGAGCAGTTCTTC.

This clonotype was recorded many times. This sequence joins TRBV7-3 and TRBJ2-2, with D maybe TRBD2 (5 bases). The germline V gene encodes CDR1 SGHTA and CDR2 FQGTGA. Trimming cost V 6 bases and J 3 bases, with 11 bases left between them. The length of the CDR3 is 14 residues. CDR3 region: CASRPGVHTGELFF. The CDR3 DNA sequence: TGTGCCAGCAGACCCGGGGTACACACCGGGGAGCTGTTTTTT.